A single sample is the source of the 30 T cell receptor beta chains below, sequenced in a study of T-cell memory formation after mild COVID-19. TCRdb reprocessed the 5' RACE reads with MiXCR, giving one entry per CDR3 protein. In the table there are 300,000 to 400,000 distinct CDR3 sequences, approximately 16% of which are singletons. The sequenced sample was PBMCs or a T cell subset sorted from them (not recorded which). These TCRs come from a man younger than 35 who had mild COVID-19 (a few samples of this study predate the infection). Cell type and time point are not known.

This clonotype turned up a few times. The V call is TRBV12-3 or TRBV12-4, the J call TRBJ1-5, with a tentative D call TRBD1 (6 bases). This CDR3 is built from 15 residues. V was trimmed by 5 bases and J by 10 bases, leaving 21 bases between them. The CDR3 reads CASSPPGQGHRPQHF. The CDR3 nucleotides read TGTGCCAGCAGTCCACCGGGTCAGGGACATCGACCCCAGCATTTT.

The chain uses TRBV28 and TRBJ2-6; D is possibly TRBD1 (5 bases). The CDR3 runs 19 residues. V was cut by 3 bases and J by 4 bases, with 22 bases left in between. Germline V gene lookup returns CDR1 MDHEN and CDR2 SYDVKM. CDR3 sequence (DNA): TGTGCCAGCAGTTTTTGGAATGGCGTAGGGGCCCCCGGGGCCAACGTCCTGACTTTC. It translates to CASSFWNGVGAPGANVLTF.

This clonotype was picked up a small number of times. The genes are TRBV7-9 and TRBJ1-1, with D unclear. The CDR3 is made up of 13 amino acids. Germline CDR1 is SEHNR and CDR2 is FQNEAQ (reference sequence). Trimming cost V 2 bases and J 2 bases, with 6 bases left between them. CDR3 region: CASSLNQNTEAFF. In nucleotides, the CDR3 is TGTGCCAGCAGCTTAAACCAAAACACTGAAGCTTTCTTT.

The table lists this clonotype with many counts. V usage is TRBV7-2 and J usage is TRBJ1-1; no definite D call. The V end was cut by 3 bases, the J end by 0 bases, with 14 bases between. Germline CDR1 and CDR2: SGHTA and FQGNSA. This CDR3 is built from 16 residues. The CDR3 DNA reads as TGTGCCAGCAGCTTCTTTTCGTCCATCATGAACACTGAAGCTTTCTTT. Protein: CASSFFSSIMNTEAFF.

The rearrangement links TRBV15 to TRBJ2-7, with D possibly matching TRBD2 (5 bases). The ends were cut back, 0 bases at V and 3 bases at J, with 6 bases in the middle. The CDR3 spans 13 residues. CDR1 is LNHNV and CDR2 is YYDKDF in the germline V gene (reference sequence). The CDR3 sequence is CATSRDAGYEQYV. The CDR3 coding sequence is TGTGCCACCAGCAGAGATGCGGGCTACGAGCAGTACGTC.

This chain joins TRBV6-5 and TRBJ2-2; D possibly uses TRBD1 or TRBD2 (5 bases each). Germline V gene data show CDR1 as MNHEY and CDR2 as SVGAGI. The CDR3 is 15 residues long. Trimming cost V 5 bases and J 0 bases, with 10 bases left between them. The CDR3 spells CASSRDGANTGELFF. Here the CDR3 DNA reads TGTGCCAGCAGTAGGGACGGGGCGAACACCGGGGAGCTGTTTTTT.

This clonotype has ten or more counts. The chain carries TRBV5-1 and TRBJ2-3; D is unresolved. Germline V gene sequence: CDR1 SGHRS, CDR2 YFSETQ. Deletions cut 0 bases from V and 5 bases from J, with 16 bases between. This CDR3 has 16 amino acids. The CDR3 protein is CASSLAGFPTGDTQYF. The CDR3, as DNA: TGCGCCAGCAGCTTGGCTGGGTTCCCGACCGGAGATACGCAGTATTTT. Using reference TRBV5-1 and TRBJ2-3 for the parts outside the CDR3, the full variable domain is KAGVTQTPRYLIKTRGQQVTLSCSPISGHRSVSWYQQTPGQGLQFLFEYFSETQRNKGNFPGRFSGRQFSNSRSEMNVSTLELGDSALYLCASSLAGFPTGDTQYFGPGTRLTVL.

This clonotype was observed a handful of times. The V gene is TRBV6-2 or TRBV6-3, the J gene TRBJ2-1; 9 positions match TRBD1. There are 13 residues in the CDR3. Germline V gene sequence: CDR1 MNHEY, CDR2 SVGEGT. V lost 8 bases, J lost 7 bases, and 6 bases stayed unmatched. The CDR3 spells CASAGTGRNEQFF. DNA of the CDR3: TGTGCCAGCGCCGGGACAGGGAGGAATGAGCAGTTCTTC.

This clonotype was found a few times. The chain carries TRBV7-2 and TRBJ2-5; D gene uncertain. V was shortened by 5 bases and J by 9 bases, with 16 bases between the two germline ends. The CDR3 runs 13 residues. The germline V gene encodes CDR1 SGHTA and CDR2 FQGNSA. CDR3 sequence (DNA): TGTGCCAGCAGCCAGGATTGGTCCGTGGCCCAGTACTTC. It yields the protein CASSQDWSVAQYF.

The J gene is TRBJ2-5, the V gene TRBV4-3; the D gene is possibly TRBD1 (6 bases). The V and J ends lost 0 bases and 2 bases respectively, with 7 bases between them. The CDR3 has 14 residues. Germline assignment: CDR1 LGHNA and CDR2 YSLEER. DNA for the CDR3: TGCGCCAGCAGCCAAGAAGGGACACAAGAGACCCAGTACTTC. Protein product: CASSQEGTQETQYF.

The chain uses TRBV14 and TRBJ1-2; TRBD1 aligns across 7 bases. The CDR3 has 15 amino acids. V lost 3 bases and J lost 8; bases outside the gene matches: 12. The germline CDR1 and CDR2 sequences are SGHDN and FVKESK. The CDR3 coding sequence is TGTGCCAGCAGCCATCGACAGGGCAACCTTCGAGGCTACACCTTC. This gives the protein CASSHRQGNLRGYTF. Combining the CDR3 with reference TRBV14 and TRBJ1-2 gives the whole variable domain EAGVTQFPSHSVIEKGQTVTLRCDPISGHDNLYWYRRVMGKEIKFLLHFVKESKQDESGMPNNRFLAERTGGTYSTLKVQPAELEDSGVYFCASSHRQGNLRGYTFGSGTRLTVV.

This clonotype has at least ten counts. The genes are TRBV5-1 and TRBJ2-1; the match to TRBD2 covers 11 bases. The CDR3 covers 17 residues. Looked up from germline, CDR1 is SGHRS and CDR2 is YFSETQ. With V trimmed by 4 bases and J by 5 bases, 11 bases remained unmatched. CDR3 loop: CASSLARLAGGHNEQFF. The CDR3 region has the DNA TGCGCCAGCAGCCTGGCCCGTCTAGCGGGGGGCCACAATGAGCAGTTCTTC.

This clonotype was counted ten times or more. V and J are TRBV7-9 and TRBJ2-5; maybe TRBD1 (6 bases). CDR1 SEHNR and CDR2 FQNEAQ come from the germline V gene (reference sequence). This CDR3 region has 13 residues. Trimming pared 5 bases from V and 4 bases from J, leaving 11 bases between. The CDR3 region is CASSQQGRETQYF. The CDR3 nucleotides read TGTGCCAGCAGCCAACAGGGTCGAGAGACCCAGTACTTC.

The chain uses TRBV5-4 and TRBJ2-5; D is possibly TRBD1 or TRBD2 (6 bases each). V lost 2 bases, J lost 4 bases, and 21 bases lay in between. Germline V lookup: CDR1 SGHNT, CDR2 YYREEE (reference sequence). The CDR3 contains 17 residues. The chain's CDR3 is CASSFIGGTRRGETQYF. CDR3 nucleotide sequence: TGTGCCAGCAGCTTTATCGGGGGCACAAGACGGGGAGAGACCCAGTACTTC. Combining the CDR3 with reference TRBV5-4 and TRBJ2-5 gives the whole variable domain ETGVTQSPTHLIKTRGQQVTLRCSSQSGHNTVSWYQQALGQGPQFIFQYYREEENGRGNFPPRFSGLQFPNYSSELNVNALELDDSALYLCASSFIGGTRRGETQYFGPGTRLLVL.

This rearrangement joins TRBV9 to TRBJ2-3; D is ambiguous. The V end was cut by 0 bases, the J end by 2 bases, with 4 bases between. Germline V gene sequence: CDR1 SGDLS, CDR2 YYNGEE. This CDR3 is built from 13 residues. The CDR3 loop is CASSVAHTDTQYF. The CDR3 coding sequence is TGTGCCAGCAGCGTAGCTCACACAGATACGCAGTATTTT.

V usage is TRBV20-1 and J usage is TRBJ2-1; a possible D gene is TRBD1 (5 bases). Germline V lookup: CDR1 DFQATT, CDR2 SNEGSKA (reference sequence). CDR3 length: 13 amino acids. Trimming cost V 2 bases and J 6 bases, with 11 bases left between them. The CDR3 DNA reads as TGCAGTGCTAGAAGGGGCACCTCCAATGAGCAGTTCTTC. This codes for CSARRGTSNEQFF.

The chain uses TRBV21-1 and TRBJ1-2; TRBD1, the table's D call, was not compared with the DNA. TRBV21-1 is a pseudogene. The length of the CDR3 is 14 residues. CDR3 sequence (DNA): TGTGCCAGCAGCAAACGACAGAAATTAGATGGCTACACCTTC. It codes for CASSKRQKLDGYTF.

The chain uses TRBV12-3 or TRBV12-4 and TRBJ2-4; 9 nucleotides align to TRBD1. The junction had 11 bases not matched to a gene; V was cut back by 5 bases and J by 12 bases. The length of the CDR3 is 14 residues. CDR3 amino acids: CASSPGTGLFNQYF. The CDR3 DNA reads TGTGCCAGCAGTCCCGGGACAGGGTTATTCAATCAGTACTTC.

There are many counts of this clonotype. The rearrangement links TRBV3-1 to TRBJ1-1; TRBD1 matches 7 bases. After removal of 4 bases from V and 0 bases from J, the junction contained 5 bases not matched to a gene. The CDR3 has 15 residues. Germline CDR1 reads LGHDT; CDR2 reads YNNKEL (reference sequence). The CDR3 reads CASSPRTGVNTEAFF. CDR3 nucleotides: TGTGCCAGCAGCCCCCGGACAGGCGTGAACACTGAAGCTTTCTTT.

V gene TRBV29-1 combines with J gene TRBJ2-7; D may correspond to TRBD1 or TRBD2 (5 bases each). The CDR3 extends over 14 amino acids. Germline V gives CDR1 SQVTM, CDR2 ANQGSEA. V lost 6 bases and J 5 bases, leaving 20 bases between the germline ends. The CDR3 is CSVPRSGTWDEQYV. The CDR3, as DNA: TGCAGCGTGCCTCGGTCCGGGACGTGGGACGAGCAGTACGTC.

This clonotype was seen only once. The chain couples TRBV2 to TRBJ2-5, with D uncertain. V shed 0 bases and J shed 7 bases, with 3 bases lying between them. The CDR3 length is 11 residues. CDR1 SNHLY and CDR2 FYNNEI come from the germline V gene. CDR3: CASSEAGTQYF. The CDR3 bases are TGTGCCAGCAGTGAAGCGGGGACCCAGTACTTC.

This clonotype was recorded a few times. V is TRBV20-1 and J is TRBJ2-1, with D uncertain. The length of the CDR3 is 11 residues. CDR1 and CDR2 from the germline V gene are DFQATT and SNEGSKA (reference sequence). Trimming cost V 6 bases and J 7 bases, with 10 bases left between them. The CDR3 is CSAGKLNEQFF. The CDR3 DNA follows: TGCAGTGCGGGGAAACTAAATGAGCAGTTCTTC.

This clonotype was seen only a few times. The chain joins TRBV12-3 or TRBV12-4 to TRBJ1-3; no firm D call. Trimming removed 6 bases from V and 2 bases from J, with 5 bases in between. The CDR3 loop spans 12 amino acids. The CDR3 DNA reads as TGTGCCAGCAGAGGTGCTGGAAACACCATATATTTT. Translated: CASRGAGNTIYF.

This clonotype was picked up many times. The chain has TRBV5-5 and TRBJ2-5, with 7 bases aligning to TRBD2. J gave up 3 bases and V 4 bases, and 6 bases lay outside the gene matches. The CDR3 length is 14 residues. Germline CDR1 SGHKS, CDR2 YYEKEE (reference sequence). The CDR3 nucleotides read TGTGCCAGCAGCCCGGGGGGAATAGAAGAGACCCAGTACTTC. Protein: CASSPGGIEETQYF.

This clonotype came up a few times. The J gene is TRBJ1-1, the V gene TRBV29-1, with D maybe TRBD1 (5 bases). Germline assignment: CDR1 SQVTM and CDR2 ANQGSEA. This CDR3 comprises 11 residues. Trimming left V 6 bases short and J 5 bases short, with 10 bases between. The CDR3 protein is CSVAGLTEAFF. The CDR3 coding sequence is TGCAGCGTGGCAGGGTTGACTGAAGCTTTCTTT.

This clonotype was recorded at least ten times. The chain has TRBV4-1 and TRBJ1-6; possibly TRBD1 for D (6 bases). Trimming left V 0 bases short and J 8 bases short, with 11 bases between. From germline, CDR1 is MGHRA and CDR2 YSYEKL. CDR3 length: 15 residues. Here the CDR3 DNA reads TGCGCCAGCAGCCAAGAGGTGACAGGAGATTCACCCCTCCACTTT. Translating it yields CASSQEVTGDSPLHF.

This clonotype was seen many times. This sequence joins TRBV28 and TRBJ2-1, with 9 bases that match TRBD1. The CDR3 covers 15 residues. Trimming cost V 7 bases and J 1 base; bases outside gene matches: 5. Germline CDR1 MDHEN, CDR2 SYDVKM. The CDR3 bases are TGTGCCAGCATATCACAGGGGGCGTCCTACAATGAGCAGTTCTTC. It is translated as CASISQGASYNEQFF. The whole variable domain, filled in from reference TRBV28 and TRBJ2-1, reads DVKVTQSSRYLVKRTGEKVFLECVQDMDHENMFWYRQDPGLGLRLIYFSYDVKMKEKGDIPEGYSVSREKKERFSLILESASTNQTSMYLCASISQGASYNEQFFGPGTRLTVL.

In this sample, this clonotype turned up a few times. This chain uses TRBV19 with TRBJ2-2; the match to TRBD1 covers 9 bases. Germline V lookup: CDR1 LNHDA, CDR2 SQIVND (reference sequence). Losses at the gene ends were 5 bases for V and 0 bases for J; bases not matched to a gene: 7. This CDR3 is built from 17 residues. The CDR3 is CASSLAGTGPNTGELFF. CDR3 in DNA: TGTGCCAGTAGTTTGGCGGGGACAGGGCCGAACACCGGGGAGCTGTTTTTT.

This clonotype was counted only a few times. This sequence joins TRBV6-5 and TRBJ1-1; D not resolved. Deletions cut 2 bases from V and 5 bases from J, with 15 bases between. Per germline, CDR1 MNHEY and CDR2 SVGAGI. This CDR3 spans 15 amino acids. The CDR3 sequence: CASSYRPGGGTEAFF. For the CDR3, the DNA is TGTGCCAGCAGTTACCGACCGGGAGGAGGGACTGAAGCTTTCTTT.

Only a few counts were recorded for this clonotype. The chain employs TRBV3-1 and TRBJ1-1; D is unclear. Germline CDR1 reads LGHDT; CDR2 reads YNNKEL (reference sequence). The CDR3 is 14 amino acids. V lost 6 bases, J lost 2 bases, and 13 bases lay in between. CDR3 region: CASSFRDVNTEAFF. The CDR3 DNA is TGTGCCAGCAGTTTCCGGGATGTAAACACTGAAGCTTTCTTT.